Here is one T cell receptor (beta chain) with its context. Its target is not known. This sample stems from a study of PD-1 blockade in classical Hodgkin lymphoma. Turning to the study itself: Patients were given intravenous nivolumab, 3 mg/kg, every 2 weeks. General study findings and limits: TCR diversity rose significantly by C4D1 in CD4+ but not CD8+ cells. Complete responders possessed baseline diversity comparable to newly diagnosed patients.

CDR3 length: 18 amino acids. Germline CDR1 reads SGHVS; CDR2 reads FNYEAQ. V trimming: 5 bases; J trimming: 5 bases; junction bases outside the gene matches: 15. All the patients suffered relapse after autologous stem cell transplantation, and brentuximab vedotin exposure differed. Best overall response was complete response, partial response or progressive disease in these relapsed/refractory classical Hodgkin lymphoma patients. Data came from immunoSEQ multiplex PCR; TCRdb stores just in-frame clones and leaves some out. The sample has more than 45,000 clones, around 78% seen once; the top ten hold more than 12%.

This specimen was peripheral blood mononuclear cells (PBMCs), taken before the second cycle of nivolumab. The clonotype originates from a human donor with classical Hodgkin lymphoma. The chain joins TRBV7-6 to TRBJ2-2; 9 bases agree with TRBD1. The CDR3 is CASSRPTTGGGGTGELFF. CDR3 sequence (DNA): TGTGCCAGCAGCCGGCCTACTACAGGGGGCGGGGGTACCGGGGAGCTGTTTTTT.